Listed below are T cell receptor beta chains from one sample, sequenced in a study of OX40 agonist ivuxolimab in advanced cancers. Sequenced by immunoSEQ multiplex PCR; TCRdb stores in-frame clones only, minus some. Of some 100,000 clones listed, 94% were seen once; the top ten hold approximately 2.9%. Sequencing was performed on CD4+ or CD8+ T cells sorted from blood, taken in a trial of the OX40 agonist ivuxolimab. All receptors come from an adult with an advanced solid tumor such as melanoma, head and neck, liver or kidney cancer. The conserved cysteine and the conserved F or W are not part of the CDR3 here.

TRBV5-1	TRBJ1-1	ASSLVGGEAF
TRBV5-1	TRBJ1-1	ASSLRLPNTEAF
TRBV18	TRBJ1-1	ASSTWDTEAF
TRBV28	TRBJ1-5	ASTSRRGFGNQPQH
TRBV27	TRBJ2-1	ASSLGTSRYNEQF
TRBV7-8	TRBJ2-7	ASSLHTGGLRYEQY
TRBV19	TRBJ1-1	ASSIVLGLLNTEAF
TRBV10-2	TRBJ2-2	ASSTQGPYTGELF
TRBV7-2	TRBJ2-1	ASSWRGGIINEQF
TRBV6-4	TRBJ2-2	ASSDIYRTGMNTGELF
TRBV7-9	TRBJ2-7	ASSYAGQGHLYEQY
TRBV18	TRBJ2-7	ASSPPNLYEQY
TRBV2	TRBJ1-1	ASREDRGNTEAF
TRBV2	TRBJ2-7	ASFMGGDEQY
TRBV23-1	TRBJ2-7	ASPPWGGGPYEQY
TRBV30	TRBJ2-7	AWALTGYSYEQY
TRBV7-9	TRBJ1-1	ASSLWGDTEAF
TRBV9	TRBJ2-2	ASSVGGLAGANTGELF
TRBV28	TRBJ1-1	ASSPVQVNTEAF
TRBV27	TRBJ2-5	ASSPRDRGRQETQY
TRBV7-9	TRBJ2-1	ASSSTGGWENEQF
TRBV5-1	TRBJ2-3	ASRYSTDTQY
TRBV27	TRBJ2-3	ASSLSHTDTQY
TRBV20-1	TRBJ1-1	SASAGPEAF
TRBV4-1	TRBJ1-2	ASSQPGDRGLANYGYT
TRBV29-1	TRBJ2-6	SALDLGSSGANVLT
TRBV27	TRBJ2-7	ASSYLPRQIPGEQY
TRBV18	TRBJ1-3	ASSPAGDSGNTIY
TRBV14	TRBJ2-1	ASSQDLWLNEQF
TRBV19	TRBJ1-1	ASSILRDTEAF
TRBV6-5	TRBJ2-7	ASSIAGGSSYEQY
TRBV13	TRBJ1-1	ASSSGDRGRTEAF
TRBV10-3	TRBJ2-7	AISESKLDEQY
TRBV9	TRBJ1-2	ASSPYRGNYGYT
TRBV7-9	TRBJ1-2	ASSDSLDYGYT
TRBV27	TRBJ1-6	ASSFSGQGGSPLH
TRBV9	TRBJ1-1	ASSVGDGNTEAF
TRBV9	TRBJ2-2	ASSSWENGELF
TRBV10-2	TRBJ2-3	ATLLAGYTDTQY
TRBV19	TRBJ1-3	ASSIGRQQAVGNTIY
TRBV27	TRBJ1-1	ASIFPGGAF
TRBV5-1	TRBJ1-2	ASSPRGNYGYT
TRBV5-6	TRBJ1-1	ASSLGRGVAF
TRBV5-6	TRBJ2-6	ASSLRGLGANVLT
TRBV7-6	TRBJ1-4	ASSFALQEGPTNEKLF
TRBV28	TRBJ1-2	ASSLEGRVDGYT
TRBV10-3	TRBJ2-6	AAGLPISGANVLT
TRBV7-2	TRBJ2-1	ASSLSSSSYNEQF
TRBV5-5	TRBJ1-1	ASSPRQGPNTEAF
TRBV29-1	TRBJ2-1	SGVGLAGGTNEQF
TRBV5-4	TRBJ2-7	ASSPGAGGSYEQY
TRBV10-2	TRBJ1-1	ASSEGGGAF
TRBV30	TRBJ2-1	AWSVGAGSEQF
TRBV27	TRBJ1-6	ASSSDRRDSPLH